Here is one T cell receptor (beta chain) with its context. The germline CDR1 and CDR2 sequences are LNHDA and SQIVND (reference sequence). The trim removed 3 bases at V and 7 bases at J, leaving 9 bases unmatched. The CDR3 sequence is 15 residues long. This sample was taken from a study of cytotoxic CD8 clonotypes in ibrutinib-treated CLL. The protocol was immunoSEQ multiplex PCR, while the TCRdb copy is restricted to in-frame clones and leaves out a portion. Of some 300,000 clones in the sample, roughly 79% were seen once. The V call is TRBV19, the J call TRBJ2-5; 9 bases match TRBD2. The clonotype comes from a human donor with chronic lymphocytic leukemia. The specimen was PBMCs, collected before ibrutinib treatment. CDR3 amino acids: CASSMGLADATTQYF. Written as DNA, the CDR3 is TGTGCCAGTAGTATGGGACTAGCAGATGCCACGACCCAGTACTTC.